This T cell receptor beta chain was sequenced during a study of response to subunit inactivated influenza vaccine. One entry per CDR3 protein results from TCRdb running MiXCR on the RT-PCR reads. In the table there are some 600,000 distinct CDR3 sequences, roughly 15% of which are singletons. This clonotype was detected only a few times. The antigen remains undetermined. The study's findings and limits: The authors offered the suggestion that each seasonal influenza vaccination recruits few new T cells.

Germline V gene sequence: CDR1 SQVTM, CDR2 ANQGSEA. This CDR3 comprises 13 residues. Trimming stripped 0 bases from V and 2 bases from J, with 5 bases between. This chain joins TRBV29-1 and TRBJ1-3, with D hard to call. Sequenced material: PBMCs from blood, taken around 14 days before vaccination. This TCR was sampled from a man between 50 and 59 years old who received an inactivated influenza vaccine. The CDR3 sequence: CSVEDPAGNTIYF. CDR3 sequence (DNA): TGCAGCGTTGAAGATCCAGCTGGAAACACCATATATTTT.